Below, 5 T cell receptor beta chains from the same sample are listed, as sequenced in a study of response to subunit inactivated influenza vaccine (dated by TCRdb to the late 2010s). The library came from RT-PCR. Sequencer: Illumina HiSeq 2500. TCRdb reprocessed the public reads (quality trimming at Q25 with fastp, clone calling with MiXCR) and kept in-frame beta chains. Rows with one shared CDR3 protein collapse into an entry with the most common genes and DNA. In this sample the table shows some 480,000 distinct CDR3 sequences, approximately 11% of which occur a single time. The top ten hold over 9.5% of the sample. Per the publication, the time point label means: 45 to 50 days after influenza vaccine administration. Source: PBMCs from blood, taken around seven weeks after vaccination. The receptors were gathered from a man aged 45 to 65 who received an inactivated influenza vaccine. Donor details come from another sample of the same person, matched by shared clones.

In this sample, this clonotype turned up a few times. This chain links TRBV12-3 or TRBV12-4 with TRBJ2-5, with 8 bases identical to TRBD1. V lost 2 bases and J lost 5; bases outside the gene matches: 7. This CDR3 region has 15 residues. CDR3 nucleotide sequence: TGTGCCAGCAGTTTATTTGGGACAGGCTTGGAGACCCAGTACTTC. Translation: CASSLFGTGLETQYF.

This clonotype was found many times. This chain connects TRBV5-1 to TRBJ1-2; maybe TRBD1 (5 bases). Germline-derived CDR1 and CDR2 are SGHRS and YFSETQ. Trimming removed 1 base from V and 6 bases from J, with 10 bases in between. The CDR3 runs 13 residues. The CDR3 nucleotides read TGCGCCAGCAGCTTGTGGGAAGGGGATGGCTACACCTTC. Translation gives CASSLWEGDGYTF.

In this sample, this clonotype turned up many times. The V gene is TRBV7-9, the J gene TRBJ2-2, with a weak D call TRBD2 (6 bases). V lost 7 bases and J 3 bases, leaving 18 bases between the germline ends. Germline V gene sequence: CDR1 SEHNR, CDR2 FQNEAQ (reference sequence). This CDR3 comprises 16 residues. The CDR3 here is CASTLQFPSDTGELFF. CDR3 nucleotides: TGTGCCAGCACCCTTCAATTCCCTAGCGACACCGGGGAGCTGTTTTTT.

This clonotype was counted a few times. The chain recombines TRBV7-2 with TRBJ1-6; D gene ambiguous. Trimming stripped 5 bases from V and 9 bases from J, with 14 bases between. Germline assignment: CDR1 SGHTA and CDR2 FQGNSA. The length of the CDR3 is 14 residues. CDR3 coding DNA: TGTGCCAGCAGCCCCATAGTCGGGATTTCACCCCTCCACTTT. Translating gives CASSPIVGISPLHF.

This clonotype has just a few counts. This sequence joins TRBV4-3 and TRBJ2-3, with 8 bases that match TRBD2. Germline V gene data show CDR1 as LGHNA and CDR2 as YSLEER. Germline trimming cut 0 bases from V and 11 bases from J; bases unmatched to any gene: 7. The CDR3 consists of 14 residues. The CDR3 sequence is CASSQDFGGAWQYF. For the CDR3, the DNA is TGCGCCAGCAGCCAAGACTTCGGGGGGGCCTGGCAGTATTTT.